This is a list of T cell receptor beta chains from one sample in a study of CD8+ T cells in alopecia areata. Assay used: immunoSEQ multiplex PCR; TCRdb lists only in-frame clones, some missing. This table has 110,000 to 150,000 clones, roughly 64% appearing once. The sequenced sample was CD4+ T cells sorted from blood, obtained at week 0. The source is a human donor with alopecia areata. The CDR3 runs from the conserved cysteine through the conserved F or W. Fields, in order: D gene, clone size, V gene, J gene, CDR3 protein, CDR3 DNA. The D gene is left open where the match is weak. Rows may omit the clone size; those that give it use once, few, many or a size class.

d_gene: TRBD1
abundance: .
v_gene: TRBV18
j_gene: TRBJ2-6
CDR3aa: CASSPPGTGVSGANVLTF
CDR3nt: TGTGCCAGCTCACCACCCGGGACAGGGGTCTCTGGGGCCAACGTCCTGACTTTC

d_gene: TRBD2
abundance: .
v_gene: TRBV7-2
j_gene: TRBJ2-5
CDR3aa: CASSSSGVIETQYF
CDR3nt: TGTGCCAGCAGCTCTAGCGGGGTCATCGAGACCCAGTACTTC

d_gene: .
abundance: .
v_gene: TRBV11-1
j_gene: TRBJ2-5
CDR3aa: CASSLGLRETQYF
CDR3nt: TGTGCCAGCAGCCTAGGGTTGCGGGAGACCCAGTACTTC

d_gene: .
abundance: few
v_gene: TRBV7-2
j_gene: TRBJ1-6
CDR3aa: CASSLRGYNSPLHF
CDR3nt: TGTGCCAGCAGCTTAAGGGGGTATAATTCACCCCTCCACTTT

d_gene: TRBD2
abundance: .
v_gene: TRBV10-3
j_gene: TRBJ2-7
CDR3aa: CAISDVGSGASYEQYF
CDR3nt: TGTGCCATCAGTGATGTGGGTAGCGGGGCCTCTTACGAGCAGTACTTC

d_gene: .
abundance: few
v_gene: TRBV19
j_gene: TRBJ2-2
CDR3aa: CASSITPLTGELFF
CDR3nt: TGTGCCAGTAGTATTACCCCCCTCACCGGGGAGCTGTTTTTT

d_gene: .
abundance: few
v_gene: TRBV7-2
j_gene: TRBJ1-2
CDR3aa: CASSQAEGQNYGYTF
CDR3nt: TGTGCCAGCAGCCAAGCGGAAGGACAAAACTATGGCTACACCTTC

d_gene: .
abundance: few
v_gene: TRBV6-5
j_gene: TRBJ2-1
CDR3aa: CASPVDASYNEQFF
CDR3nt: TGTGCCAGCCCTGTAGATGCCTCCTACAATGAGCAGTTCTTC

d_gene: TRBD2
abundance: once
v_gene: TRBV9
j_gene: TRBJ2-1
CDR3aa: CASSAGLFYNEQFF
CDR3nt: TGTGCCAGCAGCGCGGGACTATTCTACAATGAGCAGTTCTTC

d_gene: .
abundance: .
v_gene: TRBV2
j_gene: TRBJ1-4
CDR3aa: CASSLRGREKLFF
CDR3nt: TGTGCCAGCAGTCTCCGGGGACGCGAAAAACTGTTTTTT

d_gene: .
abundance: .
v_gene: TRBV23-1
j_gene: TRBJ1-1
CDR3aa: CASSQSTQGSEGTNTEAFF
CDR3nt: TGCGCCAGCAGTCAATCCACACAGGGAAGCGAGGGAACTAACACTGAAGCTTTCTTT

d_gene: .
abundance: once
v_gene: TRBV6-6
j_gene: TRBJ1-1
CDR3aa: CASSMGLRNTEAFF
CDR3nt: TGTGCCAGCAGCATGGGTCTTCGGAACACTGAAGCTTTCTTT

d_gene: .
abundance: few
v_gene: TRBV5-3
j_gene: TRBJ2-1
CDR3aa: CARSLYWAHGAYNEQFF
CDR3nt: TGTGCCAGAAGCTTGTATTGGGCGCACGGAGCGTACAATGAGCAGTTCTTC

d_gene: .
abundance: once
v_gene: TRBV30
j_gene: TRBJ1-5
CDR3aa: CAWSVGVTNQPQHF
CDR3nt: TGTGCCTGGAGTGTAGGGGTGACCAATCAGCCCCAGCATTTT

d_gene: TRBD1
abundance: .
v_gene: TRBV5-1
j_gene: TRBJ2-5
CDR3aa: CASSWLGQGAETQYF
CDR3nt: TGCGCCAGCAGCTGGTTGGGACAGGGGGCAGAGACCCAGTACTTC

d_gene: .
abundance: .
v_gene: TRBV9
j_gene: TRBJ1-5
CDR3aa: CASSGGVGNQPQHF
CDR3nt: TGTGCCAGCAGCGGAGGGGTCGGTAATCAGCCCCAGCATTTT

d_gene: .
abundance: .
v_gene: TRBV9
j_gene: TRBJ2-1
CDR3aa: CASSGSSYNEQFF
CDR3nt: TGTGCCAGCAGCGGTAGCTCCTACAATGAGCAGTTCTTC

d_gene: .
abundance: .
v_gene: TRBV5-1
j_gene: TRBJ2-7
CDR3aa: CASTAIGGELRLSEQYF
CDR3nt: TGCGCCAGCACCGCCATTGGGGGCGAGCTTCGGCTCTCCGAGCAGTACTTC

d_gene: .
abundance: once
v_gene: TRBV7-9
j_gene: TRBJ2-7
CDR3aa: CASSRGGGEQYF
CDR3nt: TGTGCCAGCAGCCGGGGAGGAGGCGAGCAGTACTTC

d_gene: TRBD2
abundance: few
v_gene: TRBV2
j_gene: TRBJ2-3
CDR3aa: CASSRGTSGPDTQYF
CDR3nt: TGTGCCAGCTCTCGCGGGACTAGCGGCCCAGATACGCAGTATTTT

d_gene: .
abundance: .
v_gene: TRBV29-1
j_gene: TRBJ1-4
CDR3aa: CSVGGGYPNEKLFF
CDR3nt: TGCAGCGTTGGTGGAGGGTACCCCAATGAAAAACTGTTTTTT

d_gene: .
abundance: few
v_gene: TRBV30
j_gene: TRBJ2-4
CDR3aa: CAWSPQNIQYF
CDR3nt: TGTGCCTGGAGTCCACAGAACATTCAGTACTTC

d_gene: .
abundance: .
v_gene: TRBV5-6
j_gene: TRBJ2-3
CDR3aa: CASSPDGGDTQYF
CDR3nt: TGTGCCAGCAGCCCGGATGGAGGAGATACGCAGTATTTT

d_gene: TRBD1
abundance: .
v_gene: TRBV29-1
j_gene: TRBJ2-7
CDR3aa: CSATQTGAYEQYF
CDR3nt: TGCAGCGCCACCCAAACAGGGGCCTACGAGCAGTACTTC

d_gene: .
abundance: once
v_gene: TRBV11-2
j_gene: TRBJ2-7
CDR3aa: CASSLGVFEQYF
CDR3nt: TGTGCCAGCAGCCTGGGGGTGTTCGAGCAGTACTTC

d_gene: TRBD1
abundance: .
v_gene: TRBV5-1
j_gene: TRBJ2-5
CDR3aa: CASSGGGTGVRETQYF
CDR3nt: TGCGCCAGCAGCGGGGGAGGGACAGGGGTTCGGGAGACCCAGTACTTC

d_gene: .
abundance: .
v_gene: TRBV15
j_gene: TRBJ1-5
CDR3aa: CATSRGGSVNQPQHF
CDR3nt: TGTGCCACCAGCAGAGGCGGGTCGGTCAATCAGCCCCAGCATTTT

d_gene: TRBD1
abundance: .
v_gene: TRBV29-1
j_gene: TRBJ1-2
CDR3aa: CSVDLQGAGGYTF
CDR3nt: TGCAGCGTTGACTTGCAGGGGGCGGGCGGCTACACCTTC

d_gene: TRBD1
abundance: .
v_gene: TRBV6-5
j_gene: TRBJ2-4
CDR3aa: CASSRTGLAKNIQYF
CDR3nt: TGTGCCAGCAGCCGGACAGGACTAGCCAAAAACATTCAGTACTTC

d_gene: TRBD2
abundance: .
v_gene: TRBV23-1
j_gene: TRBJ2-1
CDR3aa: CASSPIGLAGSVRSYNEQFF
CDR3nt: TGCGCCAGCAGTCCGATAGGACTAGCGGGGAGCGTACGCTCCTACAATGAGCAGTTCTTC

d_gene: .
abundance: .
v_gene: TRBV29-1
j_gene: TRBJ1-2
CDR3aa: CSASTRGGGGYTF
CDR3nt: TGCAGCGCCTCGACTCGGGGGGGCGGTGGCTACACCTTC

d_gene: .
abundance: .
v_gene: TRBV30
j_gene: TRBJ2-1
CDR3aa: CAWKLGGPHNEQFF
CDR3nt: TGTGCCTGGAAGTTGGGCGGTCCCCACAATGAGCAGTTCTTC

d_gene: TRBD1
abundance: once
v_gene: TRBV9
j_gene: TRBJ1-5
CDR3aa: CASSAGQGIQPQHF
CDR3nt: TGTGCCAGCAGCGCGGGACAGGGGATCCAGCCCCAGCATTTT

d_gene: .
abundance: .
v_gene: TRBV25-1
j_gene: TRBJ1-4
CDR3aa: CASSDPGTDEKLFF
CDR3nt: TGTGCCAGCAGTGATCCAGGGACGGATGAAAAACTGTTTTTT

d_gene: .
abundance: .
v_gene: TRBV6-5
j_gene: TRBJ1-1
CDR3aa: CASSYSRGRTEAFF
CDR3nt: TGTGCCAGCAGTTACTCGAGGGGCCGGACTGAAGCTTTCTTT

d_gene: .
abundance: few
v_gene: TRBV2
j_gene: TRBJ2-6
CDR3aa: CASREFGGSGANVLTF
CDR3nt: TGTGCCAGCAGGGAATTTGGGGGCTCTGGGGCCAACGTCCTGACTTTC

d_gene: .
abundance: few
v_gene: TRBV25-1
j_gene: TRBJ1-4
CDR3aa: CASSVPGDNEKLFF
CDR3nt: TGTGCCAGCAGTGTACCGGGGGATAATGAAAAACTGTTTTTT

d_gene: .
abundance: .
v_gene: TRBV23-1
j_gene: TRBJ2-6
CDR3aa: CASSQSVDTGAEIGANVLTF
CDR3nt: TGCGCCAGCAGTCAATCGGTCGACACGGGGGCAGAAATTGGGGCCAACGTCCTGACTTTC

d_gene: .
abundance: .
v_gene: TRBV5-1
j_gene: TRBJ1-2
CDR3aa: CASSLGGNYGYTF
CDR3nt: TGCGCCAGCAGCTTGGGGGGGAACTATGGCTACACCTTC

d_gene: .
abundance: .
v_gene: TRBV15
j_gene: TRBJ2-5
CDR3aa: CATSRDFSNQETQYF
CDR3nt: TGTGCCACCAGCAGAGATTTCAGTAACCAAGAGACCCAGTACTTC

d_gene: .
abundance: .
v_gene: TRBV18
j_gene: TRBJ1-1
CDR3aa: CASSPPGRHEAFF
CDR3nt: TGTGCCAGCTCACCACCGGGGCGGCATGAAGCTTTCTTT

d_gene: TRBD1
abundance: few
v_gene: TRBV9
j_gene: TRBJ1-2
CDR3aa: CASSAGTVVSNYGYTF
CDR3nt: TGTGCCAGCAGCGCCGGGACAGTTGTTTCTAACTATGGCTACACCTTC

d_gene: .
abundance: .
v_gene: TRBV5-4
j_gene: TRBJ1-2
CDR3aa: CASSSGGSNYGYTF
CDR3nt: TGTGCCAGCAGCTCGGGGGGATCTAACTATGGCTACACCTTC

d_gene: .
abundance: few
v_gene: TRBV5-6
j_gene: TRBJ1-1
CDR3aa: CASSLNTEAFF
CDR3nt: TGTGCCAGCAGCCTGAACACTGAAGCTTTCTTT

d_gene: .
abundance: .
v_gene: TRBV4-1
j_gene: TRBJ2-7
CDR3aa: CASSQRSEDAAYEQYF
CDR3nt: TGCGCCAGCAGCCAAAGGTCGGAGGACGCCGCCTACGAGCAGTACTTC

d_gene: TRBD2
abundance: .
v_gene: TRBV2
j_gene: TRBJ2-5
CDR3aa: CASSSQGLNQETQYF
CDR3nt: TGTGCCAGCAGTTCCCAGGGACTAAACCAAGAGACCCAGTACTTC

d_gene: .
abundance: .
v_gene: TRBV30
j_gene: TRBJ1-4
CDR3aa: CAWTGSNNEKLFF
CDR3nt: TGTGCCTGGACCGGTTCTAATAATGAAAAACTGTTTTTT

d_gene: TRBD1
abundance: .
v_gene: TRBV5-6
j_gene: TRBJ2-1
CDR3aa: CASSPMGGTGEYNEQFF
CDR3nt: TGTGCCAGCAGCCCCATGGGAGGGACAGGGGAATACAATGAGCAGTTCTTC

d_gene: .
abundance: .
v_gene: TRBV14
j_gene: TRBJ2-1
CDR3aa: CASSRSTTNNEQFF
CDR3nt: TGTGCCAGCAGCCGATCGACTACAAACAATGAGCAGTTCTTC